This TCR beta chain was captured in a study of beta chain features in type 1 diabetes. Study observations and caveats: Any HLA effect on TCRB rearrangement was left unresolved by small sub-analyses. TCRB repertoires of naive, central memory and Treg cells appeared more similar among patients than among healthy donors.

As regards this clone: Antigen: not known.

Every isolated RNA sample was fully reverse transcribed, so sequencing captured expressed TCRB transcripts. The table came from immunoSEQ multiplex PCR; TCRdb's copy has only in-frame clones and leaves some out. This table holds a few hundred thousand clones, approximately 15% found once. The sample taken for sequencing was naive CD4+ T cells from blood. This clonotype originated in a man aged 30-40 years in good health.

Here the CDR3 reads CASSSLRETQYF. CDR3 sequence (DNA): TGTGCCAGCAGCTCCCTGAGGGAGACCCAGTACTTC. The chain combines TRBV5-8 with TRBJ2-4; D is ambiguous. The better agreement between TRBJ2-5 and the DNA end casts doubt on the J call. This CDR3 is 12 amino acids long. CDR1 and CDR2 from the germline V gene are SGHTS and YDEGEE.